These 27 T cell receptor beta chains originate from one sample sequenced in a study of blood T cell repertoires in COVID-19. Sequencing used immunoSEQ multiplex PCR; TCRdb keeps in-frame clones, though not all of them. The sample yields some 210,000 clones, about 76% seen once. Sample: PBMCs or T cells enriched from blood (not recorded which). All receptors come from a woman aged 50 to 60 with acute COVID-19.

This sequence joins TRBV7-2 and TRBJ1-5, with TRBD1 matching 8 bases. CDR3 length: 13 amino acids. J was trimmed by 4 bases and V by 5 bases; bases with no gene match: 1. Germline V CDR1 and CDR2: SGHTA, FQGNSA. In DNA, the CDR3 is TGTGCCAGCAGCGGACAGGGTAATCAGCCCCAGCATTTT. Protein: CASSGQGNQPQHF.

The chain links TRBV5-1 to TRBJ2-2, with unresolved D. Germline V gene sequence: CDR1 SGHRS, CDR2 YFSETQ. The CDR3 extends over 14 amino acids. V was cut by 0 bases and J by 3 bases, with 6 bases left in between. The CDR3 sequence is CASSLGVDTGELFF. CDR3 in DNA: TGCGCCAGCAGCTTGGGTGTAGACACCGGGGAGCTGTTTTTT.

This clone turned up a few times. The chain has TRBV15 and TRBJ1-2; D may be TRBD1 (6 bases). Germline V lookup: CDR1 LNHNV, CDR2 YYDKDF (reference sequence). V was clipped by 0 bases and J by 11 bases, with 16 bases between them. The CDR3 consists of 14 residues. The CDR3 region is CATSRDSGQALYTF. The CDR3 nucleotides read TGTGCCACCAGCAGAGACTCGGGACAAGCCCTATACACCTTC.

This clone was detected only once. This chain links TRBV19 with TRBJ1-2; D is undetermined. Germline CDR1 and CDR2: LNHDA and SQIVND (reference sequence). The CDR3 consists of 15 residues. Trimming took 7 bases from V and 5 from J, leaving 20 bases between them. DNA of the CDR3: TGTGCCAGTACCCGCCTTGGTGGAGGGATATATGGCTACACCTTC. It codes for CASTRLGGGIYGYTF.

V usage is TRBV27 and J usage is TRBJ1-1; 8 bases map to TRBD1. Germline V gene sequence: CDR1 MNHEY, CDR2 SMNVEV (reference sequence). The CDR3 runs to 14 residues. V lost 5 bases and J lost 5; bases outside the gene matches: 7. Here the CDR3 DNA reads TGTGCCAGCAGTAACGGACAGGGAGGGACTGAAGCTTTCTTT. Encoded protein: CASSNGQGGTEAFF.

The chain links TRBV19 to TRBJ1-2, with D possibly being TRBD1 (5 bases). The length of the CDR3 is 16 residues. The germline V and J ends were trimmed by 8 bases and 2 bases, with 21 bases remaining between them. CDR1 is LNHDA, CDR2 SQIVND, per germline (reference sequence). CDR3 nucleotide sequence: TGTGCCAGTCTGGCCCATGGCAGGGCAACGAACTATGGCTACACCTTC. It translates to CASLAHGRATNYGYTF.

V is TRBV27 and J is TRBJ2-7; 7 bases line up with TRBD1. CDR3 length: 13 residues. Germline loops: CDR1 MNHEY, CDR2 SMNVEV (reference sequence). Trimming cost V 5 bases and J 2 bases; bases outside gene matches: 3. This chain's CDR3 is CASSVGTAYEQYF. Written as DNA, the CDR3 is TGTGCCAGCAGTGTCGGGACAGCCTACGAGCAGTACTTC.

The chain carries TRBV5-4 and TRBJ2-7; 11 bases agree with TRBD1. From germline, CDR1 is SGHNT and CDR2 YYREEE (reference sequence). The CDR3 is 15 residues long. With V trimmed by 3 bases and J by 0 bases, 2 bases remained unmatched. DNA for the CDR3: TGTGCCAGCAGCTGGGGACAGGGGGTCTCCTACGAGCAGTACTTC. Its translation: CASSWGQGVSYEQYF.

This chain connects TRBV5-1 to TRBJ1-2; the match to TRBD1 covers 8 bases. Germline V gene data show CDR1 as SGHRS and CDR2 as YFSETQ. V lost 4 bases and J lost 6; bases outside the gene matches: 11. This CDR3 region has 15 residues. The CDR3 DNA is TGCGCCAGCAGCCCCTCGACTCCGGACAGGGATGGCTACACCTTC. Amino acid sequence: CASSPSTPDRDGYTF.

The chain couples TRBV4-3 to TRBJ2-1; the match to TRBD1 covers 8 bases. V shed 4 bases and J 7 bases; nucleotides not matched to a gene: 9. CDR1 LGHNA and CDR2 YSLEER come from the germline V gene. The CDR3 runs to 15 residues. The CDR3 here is CASSRTLTGVNEQFF. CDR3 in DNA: TGCGCCAGCAGCCGCACCTTGACAGGGGTAAATGAGCAGTTCTTC.

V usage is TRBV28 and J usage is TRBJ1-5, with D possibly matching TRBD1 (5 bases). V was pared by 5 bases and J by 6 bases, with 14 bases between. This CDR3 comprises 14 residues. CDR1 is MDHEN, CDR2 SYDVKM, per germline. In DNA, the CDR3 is TGTGCCAGCAGTCGATTCGGGGGAGGTCAGCCCCAGCATTTT. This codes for CASSRFGGGQPQHF.

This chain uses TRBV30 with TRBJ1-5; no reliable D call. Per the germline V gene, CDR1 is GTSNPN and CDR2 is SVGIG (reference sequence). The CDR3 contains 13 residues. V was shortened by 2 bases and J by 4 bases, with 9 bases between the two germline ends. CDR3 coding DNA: TGTGCCTGGAGTTTTACGGGAAATCAGCCCCAGCATTTT. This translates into CAWSFTGNQPQHF. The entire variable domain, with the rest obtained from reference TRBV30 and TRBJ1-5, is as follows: SQTIHQWPATLVQPVGSPLSLECTVEGTSNPNLYWYRQAAGRGLQLLFYSVGIGQISSEVPQNLSASRPQDRQFILSSKKLLLSDSGFYLCAWSFTGNQPQHFGDGTRLSIL.

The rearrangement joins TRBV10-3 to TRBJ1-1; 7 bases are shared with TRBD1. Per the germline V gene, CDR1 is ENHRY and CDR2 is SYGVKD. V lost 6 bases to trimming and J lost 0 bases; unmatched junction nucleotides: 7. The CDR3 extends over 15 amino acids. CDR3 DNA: TGTGCCATCAGCAGACAGGGCTTCATGAACACTGAAGCTTTCTTT. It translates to CAISRQGFMNTEAFF.

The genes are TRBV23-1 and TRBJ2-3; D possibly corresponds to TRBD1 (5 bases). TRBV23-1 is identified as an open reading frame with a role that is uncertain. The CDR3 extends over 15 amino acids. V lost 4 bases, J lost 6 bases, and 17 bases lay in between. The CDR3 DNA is TGCGCCAGCAGTCCTCGCCCTGGACACACCGATACGCAGTATTTT. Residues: CASSPRPGHTDTQYF.

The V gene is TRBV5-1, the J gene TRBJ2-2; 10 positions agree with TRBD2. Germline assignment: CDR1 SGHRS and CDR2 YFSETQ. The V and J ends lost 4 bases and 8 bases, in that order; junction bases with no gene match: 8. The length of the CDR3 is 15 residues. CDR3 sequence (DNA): TGCGCCAGCAGCATCCCTAGCGGGGGTATGGGGGAGCTGTTTTTT. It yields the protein CASSIPSGGMGELFF.

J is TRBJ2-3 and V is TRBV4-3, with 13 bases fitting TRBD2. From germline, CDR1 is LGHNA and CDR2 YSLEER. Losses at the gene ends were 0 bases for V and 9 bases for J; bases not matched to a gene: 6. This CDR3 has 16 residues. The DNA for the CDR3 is TGCGCCAGCAGCCAAGAAACTAGCGGGGGGGTACCGACGCAGTATTTT. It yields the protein CASSQETSGGVPTQYF.

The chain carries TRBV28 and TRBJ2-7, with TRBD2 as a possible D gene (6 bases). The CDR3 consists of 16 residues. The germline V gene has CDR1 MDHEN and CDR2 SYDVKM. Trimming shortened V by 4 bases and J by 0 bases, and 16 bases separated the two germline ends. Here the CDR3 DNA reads TGTGCCAGCAGTTCCGGCGGGACTCCTGTCTCCTACGAGCAGTACTTC. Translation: CASSSGGTPVSYEQYF.

This CDR3 reads CASSQLAGTSYEQYF. The CDR3 coding sequence is TGTGCCAGCTCCCAACTAGCGGGTACGTCCTACGAGCAGTACTTC. The chain links TRBV18 to TRBJ2-7; the match to TRBD2 covers 9 bases. In germline, CDR1 is KGHSH, CDR2 LQKENI. Losses at the gene ends were 6 bases for V and 1 base for J; bases not matched to a gene: 7. CDR3 length: 15 residues.

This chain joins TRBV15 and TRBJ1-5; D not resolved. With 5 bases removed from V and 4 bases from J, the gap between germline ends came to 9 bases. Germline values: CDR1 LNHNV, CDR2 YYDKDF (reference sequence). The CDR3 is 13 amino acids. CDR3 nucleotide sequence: TGTGCCACCAGCTCGAGACTTAATCAGCCCCAGCATTTT. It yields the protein CATSSRLNQPQHF.

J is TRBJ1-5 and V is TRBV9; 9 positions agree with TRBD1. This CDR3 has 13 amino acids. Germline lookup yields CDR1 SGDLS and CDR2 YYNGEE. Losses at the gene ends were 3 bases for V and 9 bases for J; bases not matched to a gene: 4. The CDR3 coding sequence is TGTGCCAGCAGCGGACAGGGGGTAGGGCCCCAGCATTTT. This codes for CASSGQGVGPQHF.

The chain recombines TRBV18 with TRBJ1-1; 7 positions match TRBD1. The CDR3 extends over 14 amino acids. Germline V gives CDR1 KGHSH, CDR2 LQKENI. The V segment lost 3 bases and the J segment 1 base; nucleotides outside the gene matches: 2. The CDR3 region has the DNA TGTGCCAGCTCACCCGACAGGGAGAACACTGAAGCTTTCTTT. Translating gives CASSPDRENTEAFF.

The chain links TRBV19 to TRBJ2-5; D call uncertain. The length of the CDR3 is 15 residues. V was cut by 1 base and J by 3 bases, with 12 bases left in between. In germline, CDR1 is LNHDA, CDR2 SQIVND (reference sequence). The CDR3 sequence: CASSIGYGLKETQYF. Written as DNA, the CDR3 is TGTGCCAGTAGTATAGGTTACGGGTTAAAAGAGACCCAGTACTTC.

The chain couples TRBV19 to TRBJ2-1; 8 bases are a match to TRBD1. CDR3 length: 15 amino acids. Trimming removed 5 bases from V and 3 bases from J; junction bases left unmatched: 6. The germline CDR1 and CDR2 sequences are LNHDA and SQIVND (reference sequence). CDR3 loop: CASSAGQGLYNEQFF. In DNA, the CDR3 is TGTGCCAGTAGTGCCGGACAGGGACTCTACAATGAGCAGTTCTTC.

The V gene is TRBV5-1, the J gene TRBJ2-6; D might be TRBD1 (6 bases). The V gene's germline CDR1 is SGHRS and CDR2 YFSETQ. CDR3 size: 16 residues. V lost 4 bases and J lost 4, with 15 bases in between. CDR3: CASSVRPGAGANVLTF. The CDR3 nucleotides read TGCGCCAGCAGCGTTCGACCAGGGGCGGGGGCCAACGTCCTGACTTTC.

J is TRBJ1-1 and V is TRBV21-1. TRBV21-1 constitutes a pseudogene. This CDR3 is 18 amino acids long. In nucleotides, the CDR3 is TGTGCCAGCAGCAAAAGACGCGGCAGCGACTCCATGAACACTGAAGCTTTCTTT. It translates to CASSKRRGSDSMNTEAFF.

The CDR3 sequence is CASREGIEPQHF. The CDR3 nucleotides read TGTGCCAGCCGGGAGGGGATAGAGCCCCAGCATTTT. The rearrangement uses TRBV6-5 and TRBJ1-5; TRBD1 might be the D (5 bases). This CDR3 has 12 amino acids. Germline V lookup: CDR1 MNHEY, CDR2 SVGAGI. V lost 8 bases to trimming and J lost 8 bases, with 13 bases between them.

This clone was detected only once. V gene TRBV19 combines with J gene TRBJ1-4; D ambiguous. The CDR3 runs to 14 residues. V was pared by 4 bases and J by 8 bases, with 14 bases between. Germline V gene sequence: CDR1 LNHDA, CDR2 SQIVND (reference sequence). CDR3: CASSRRVNSEKLFF. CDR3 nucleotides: TGTGCCAGTAGTAGGAGGGTAAACAGCGAAAAACTGTTTTTT.